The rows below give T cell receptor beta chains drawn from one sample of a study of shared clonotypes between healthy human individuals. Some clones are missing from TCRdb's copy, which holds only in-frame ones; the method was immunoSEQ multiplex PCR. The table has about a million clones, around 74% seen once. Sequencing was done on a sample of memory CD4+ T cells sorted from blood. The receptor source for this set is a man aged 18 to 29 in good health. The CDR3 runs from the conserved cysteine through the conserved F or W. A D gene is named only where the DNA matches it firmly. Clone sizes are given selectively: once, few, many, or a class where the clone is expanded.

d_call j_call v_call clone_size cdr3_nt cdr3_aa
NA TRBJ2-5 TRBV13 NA TGTGCCAGCAGCTTCGGACTTTCGAAAGAGACCCAGTACTTC CASSFGLSKETQYF
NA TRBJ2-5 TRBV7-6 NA TGTGCCAGCAGCCCGTTGTACCAAGAGACCCAGTACTTC CASSPLYQETQYF
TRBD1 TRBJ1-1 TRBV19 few TGTGCCAGCCGGACAGGAGAAAGAAACACTGAAGCTTTCTTT CASRTGERNTEAFF
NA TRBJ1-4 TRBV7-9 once TGTGCCAGCAGCAGGGACACCGGAGGGGAAAAACTGTTTTTT CASSRDTGGEKLFF
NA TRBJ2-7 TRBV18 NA TGTGCCAGCTCACCATTCAAAACCTACGAGCAGTACTTC CASSPFKTYEQYF
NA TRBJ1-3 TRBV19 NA TGTGCCAGTAGTATACCCGGCGGAGCATCTGGAAACACCATATATTTT CASSIPGGASGNTIYF
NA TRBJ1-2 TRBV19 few TGTGCCAGTAGACCAGACTGGGCCGACAGGCGCAAAATGTATGGCTACACCTTC CASRPDWADRRKMYGYTF
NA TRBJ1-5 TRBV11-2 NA TGTGCCAGCAGCCCCAGAGCCGACGGGGTTCAGCCCCAGCATTTT CASSPRADGVQPQHF
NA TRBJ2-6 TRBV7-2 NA TGTGCCAGCAGGGCCTCTGGGGCCAACGTCCTGACTTTC CASRASGANVLTF
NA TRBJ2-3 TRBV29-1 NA TGCAGCGTACCCAGCCCCGGGACCCTGTCAGTACGGAATACGCAGTATTTT CSVPSPGTLSVRNTQYF
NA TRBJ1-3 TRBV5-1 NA TGCGCCAGCAGCTTGGGGGCATCTATCTCTGGAAACACCATATATTTT CASSLGASISGNTIYF
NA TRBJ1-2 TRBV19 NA TGTGCCAGTAGTATGGCCGGGGGGACTAACTATGGCTACACCTTC CASSMAGGTNYGYTF
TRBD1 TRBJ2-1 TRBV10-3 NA TGTGCCATCAGTGACCCACGCCAGGGGACAGGGAGTTTCAATGAGCAGTTCTTC CAISDPRQGTGSFNEQFF
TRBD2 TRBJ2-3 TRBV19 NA TGTGCCAGTAGTCGGACTAGCGGTAGCACAGATACGCAGTATTTT CASSRTSGSTDTQYF
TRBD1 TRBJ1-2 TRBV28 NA TGTGCCAGCAGCCCCACGGGACAGCCAAACTATGGCTACACCTTC CASSPTGQPNYGYTF
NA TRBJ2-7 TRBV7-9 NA TGTGCCAGCAGCTTAGTTGTCGGCGAGCAGTACTTC CASSLVVGEQYF
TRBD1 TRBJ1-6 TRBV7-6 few TGTGCCAGCAGCCCCGGGACAGCCAATTCACCCCTCCACTTT CASSPGTANSPLHF
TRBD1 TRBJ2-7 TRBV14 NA TGTGCCAGCAGCTGGACAGGGGGTGACGAGCAGTACTTC CASSWTGGDEQYF
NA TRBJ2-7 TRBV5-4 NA TGTGCCAGCAGCTTGTTGGGTAGGGGGGGTGAGCAGTACTTC CASSLLGRGGEQYF
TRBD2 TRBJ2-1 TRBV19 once TGTGCCAGTAGCGAACTAGCGGGGGACAATGAGCAGTTCTTC CASSELAGDNEQFF
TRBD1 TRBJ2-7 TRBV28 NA TGTGCCAGCAGTTCTTCCGGGACAGACTCCTACGAGCAGTACTTC CASSSSGTDSYEQYF
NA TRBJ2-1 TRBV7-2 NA TGTGCCAGCAGTTCCCTAGCCCTCAGGGGTGAGCAGTTCTTC CASSSLALRGEQFF
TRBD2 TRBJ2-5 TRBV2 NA TGTGCCAGCACCTCACTAGCGGAGACCCAGTACTTC CASTSLAETQYF
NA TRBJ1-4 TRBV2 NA TGTGCCAGCAGTGGGGGGATGGGAGGTGAAAAACTGTTTTTT CASSGGMGGEKLFF
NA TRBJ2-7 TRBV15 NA TGTGCCACCAGCAGAGGGATGGGTCTCGAGCAGTACTTC CATSRGMGLEQYF
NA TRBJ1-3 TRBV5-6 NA TGTGCCAGCAGCTTGTTGGCAGCTGGAAACACCATATATTTT CASSLLAAGNTIYF
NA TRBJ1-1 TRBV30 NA TGTGCCTGGGGGCAGGTTACCATTTCCTGGACTGAAGCTTTCTTT CAWGQVTISWTEAFF
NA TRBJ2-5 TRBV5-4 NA TGTGCCAGCAGCTTGGCCTCTGAAGAGACCCAGTACTTC CASSLASEETQYF
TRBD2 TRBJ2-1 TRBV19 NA TGTGCCAGTACCATGGTAGCGGGGTACAATGAGCAGTTCTTC CASTMVAGYNEQFF
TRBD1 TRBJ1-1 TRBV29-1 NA TGCAGCGTTGGGGACAGGGGGTTAACTGAAGCTTTCTTT CSVGDRGLTEAFF
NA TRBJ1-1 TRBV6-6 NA TGTGCCAGCAGTTACTCGTTTGGCGTCACTGAAGCTTTCTTT CASSYSFGVTEAFF
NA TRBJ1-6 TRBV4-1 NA TGCGCCAGCAGCCAATTTGGTGGCATGGGCAATTCACCCCTCCACTTT CASSQFGGMGNSPLHF
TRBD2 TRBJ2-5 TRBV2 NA TGTGCCAGCAGAGAAGGACTAGCGGGGGTTACCTACTTC CASREGLAGVTYF
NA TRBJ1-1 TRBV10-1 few TGCGCCAGCCGAAGAGACATGAACACTGAAGCTTTCTTT CASRRDMNTEAFF
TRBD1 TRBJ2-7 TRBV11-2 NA TGTGCCAGCAGCTTAGGGCCGGGACAGGGAGCCTACGAGCAGTACTTC CASSLGPGQGAYEQYF
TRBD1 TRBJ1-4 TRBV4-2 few TGTGCCAGCAGCCGAGGTGGCGGACAGGTCGGGAATGAAAAACTGTTTTTT CASSRGGGQVGNEKLFF
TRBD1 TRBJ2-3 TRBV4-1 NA TGCGCCAGCAGCCCCCGGACAGGGGCCCCGGAAGATACGCAGTATTTT CASSPRTGAPEDTQYF
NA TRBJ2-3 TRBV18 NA TGTGCCAGCTCACGTTCTCTTCCTACGGGAGTAGGGCCAGATACGCAGTATTTT CASSRSLPTGVGPDTQYF
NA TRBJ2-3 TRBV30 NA TGTGCCTGGAGAGAACCGGGGGTGCGTTTTGCAGATACGCAGTATTTT CAWREPGVRFADTQYF
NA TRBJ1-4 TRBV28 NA TGTGCCAGCAGTTTGGTGGCAACTAATGAAAAACTGTTTTTT CASSLVATNEKLFF
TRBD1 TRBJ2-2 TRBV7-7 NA TGTGCTAGCAGCTTAGACAGGGACACCGGGGAGCTGTTTTTT CASSLDRDTGELFF
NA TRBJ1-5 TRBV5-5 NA TGTGCCAGCAGCTTCCTCAGTGGTCAGCCCCAGCATTTT CASSFLSGQPQHF
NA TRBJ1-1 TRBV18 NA TGTGCCAGCTCGGGCCCCCGGGGCCCAAAACGGACTGAAGCTTTCTTT CASSGPRGPKRTEAFF
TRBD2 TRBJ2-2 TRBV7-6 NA TGTGCCAGCAGCCGACTAGCGGAAGCAGGGGAGCTGTTTTTT CASSRLAEAGELFF
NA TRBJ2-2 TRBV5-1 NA TGCGCCAGCAGCTTGACTCCGGGACGACTTTCCTCCACGTACACCGGGGTATCGGTGTTTTTT CASSLTPGRLSSTYTGVSVFF